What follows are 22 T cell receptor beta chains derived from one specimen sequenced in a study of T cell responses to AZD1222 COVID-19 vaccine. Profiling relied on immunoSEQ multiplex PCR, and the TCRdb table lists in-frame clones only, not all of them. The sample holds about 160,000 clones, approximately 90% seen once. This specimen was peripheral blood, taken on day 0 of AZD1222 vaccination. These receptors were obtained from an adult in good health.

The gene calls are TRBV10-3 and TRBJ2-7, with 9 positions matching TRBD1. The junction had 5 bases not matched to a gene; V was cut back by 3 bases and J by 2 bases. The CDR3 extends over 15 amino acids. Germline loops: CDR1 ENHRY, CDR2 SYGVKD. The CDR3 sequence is CAISDLDRGTYEQYF. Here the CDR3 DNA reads TGTGCCATCAGTGACCTCGACAGGGGGACCTACGAGCAGTACTTC.

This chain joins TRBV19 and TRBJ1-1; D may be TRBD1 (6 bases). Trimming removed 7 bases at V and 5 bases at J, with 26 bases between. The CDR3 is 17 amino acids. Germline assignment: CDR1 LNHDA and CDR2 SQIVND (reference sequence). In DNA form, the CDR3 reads TGTGCCAGTATCCATTGGGGGGCATCCCTAGGAAGGACTGAAGCTTTCTTT. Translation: CASIHWGASLGRTEAFF.

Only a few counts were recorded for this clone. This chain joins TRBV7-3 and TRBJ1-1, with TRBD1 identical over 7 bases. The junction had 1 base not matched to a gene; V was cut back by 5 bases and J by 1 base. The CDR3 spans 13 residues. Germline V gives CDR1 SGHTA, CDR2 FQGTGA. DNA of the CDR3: TGTGCCAGCAGCAGGGGGCCGAACACTGAAGCTTTCTTT. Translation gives CASSRGPNTEAFF.

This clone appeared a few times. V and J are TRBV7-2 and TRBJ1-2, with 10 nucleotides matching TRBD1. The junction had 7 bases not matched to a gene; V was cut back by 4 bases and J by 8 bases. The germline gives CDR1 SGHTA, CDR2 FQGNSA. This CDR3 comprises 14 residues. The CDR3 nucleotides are TGTGCCAGCAGCTGGGGACAGGGGATGGACGGCTACACCTTC. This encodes CASSWGQGMDGYTF.

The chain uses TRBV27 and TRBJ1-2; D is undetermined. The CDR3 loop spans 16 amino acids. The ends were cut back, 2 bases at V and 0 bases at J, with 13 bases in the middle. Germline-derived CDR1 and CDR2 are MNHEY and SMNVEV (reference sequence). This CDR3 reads CASSLGQSLANYGYTF. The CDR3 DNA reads TGTGCCAGCAGTTTAGGGCAGAGCCTAGCTAACTATGGCTACACCTTC.

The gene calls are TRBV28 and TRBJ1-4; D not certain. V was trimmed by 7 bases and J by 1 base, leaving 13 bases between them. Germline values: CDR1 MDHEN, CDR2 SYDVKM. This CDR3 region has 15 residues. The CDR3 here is CASKNLEQTNEKLFF. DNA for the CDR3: TGTGCCAGCAAAAACCTAGAACAAACTAATGAAAAACTGTTTTTT. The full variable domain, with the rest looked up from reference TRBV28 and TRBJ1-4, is DVKVTQSSRYLVKRTGEKVFLECVQDMDHENMFWYRQDPGLGLRLIYFSYDVKMKEKGDIPEGYSVSREKKERFSLILESASTNQTSMYLCASKNLEQTNEKLFFGSGTQLSVL.

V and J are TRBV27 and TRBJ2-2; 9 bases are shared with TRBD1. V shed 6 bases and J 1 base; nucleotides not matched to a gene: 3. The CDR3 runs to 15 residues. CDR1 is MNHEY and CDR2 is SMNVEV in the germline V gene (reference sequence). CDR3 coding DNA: TGTGCCAGCAGGCACAGGGGGCGGAACACCGGGGAGCTGTTTTTT. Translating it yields CASRHRGRNTGELFF.

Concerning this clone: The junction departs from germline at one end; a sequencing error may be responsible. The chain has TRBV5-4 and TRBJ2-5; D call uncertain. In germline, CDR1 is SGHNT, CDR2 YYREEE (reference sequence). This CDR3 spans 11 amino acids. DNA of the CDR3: TGTGCCAGCAGCACCGAGAAGACCCAGCACTTC. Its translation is CASSTEKTQHF.

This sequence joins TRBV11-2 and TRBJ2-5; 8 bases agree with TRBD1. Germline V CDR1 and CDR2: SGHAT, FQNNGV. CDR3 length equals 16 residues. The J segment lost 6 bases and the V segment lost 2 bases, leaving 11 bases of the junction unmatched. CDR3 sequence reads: CASSLRVDRDVKTQYF. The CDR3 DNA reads TGTGCCAGCAGCTTAAGGGTGGACAGGGATGTGAAGACCCAGTACTTC.

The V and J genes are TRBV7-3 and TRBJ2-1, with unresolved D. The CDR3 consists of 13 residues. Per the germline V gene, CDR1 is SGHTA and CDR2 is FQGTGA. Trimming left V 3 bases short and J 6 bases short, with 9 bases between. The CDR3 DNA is TGTGCCAGCAGCTTGGCTGACCGCAATGAGCAGTTCTTC. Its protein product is CASSLADRNEQFF.

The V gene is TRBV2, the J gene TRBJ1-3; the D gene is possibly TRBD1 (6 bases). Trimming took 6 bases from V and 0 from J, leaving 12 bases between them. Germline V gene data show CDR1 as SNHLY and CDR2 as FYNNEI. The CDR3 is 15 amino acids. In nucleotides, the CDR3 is TGTGCCAGCAGATCACAGGGTCTCTCTGGAAACACCATATATTTT. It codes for CASRSQGLSGNTIYF.

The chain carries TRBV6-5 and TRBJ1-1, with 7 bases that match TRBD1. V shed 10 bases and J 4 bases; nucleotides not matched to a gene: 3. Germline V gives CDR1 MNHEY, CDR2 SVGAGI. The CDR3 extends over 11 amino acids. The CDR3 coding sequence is TGTGCCATCCGACAGGGCACTGAAGCTTTCTTT. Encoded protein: CAIRQGTEAFF.

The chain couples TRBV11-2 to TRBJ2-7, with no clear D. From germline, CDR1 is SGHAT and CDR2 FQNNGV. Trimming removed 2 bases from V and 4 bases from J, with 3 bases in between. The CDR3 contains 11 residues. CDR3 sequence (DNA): TGTGCCAGCAGCTTATGGTACGAGCAGTACTTC. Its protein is CASSLWYEQYF.

This CDR3 is CASSPLTGGNTGELFF. CDR3 nucleotide sequence: TGTGCCAGCTCACCACTGACAGGGGGAAACACCGGGGAGCTGTTTTTT. The chain employs TRBV18 and TRBJ2-2; TRBD1 aligns across 9 bases. The CDR3 contains 16 residues. CDR1 is KGHSH and CDR2 is LQKENI in the germline V gene. The V segment lost 1 base and the J segment 2 bases; nucleotides outside the gene matches: 2.

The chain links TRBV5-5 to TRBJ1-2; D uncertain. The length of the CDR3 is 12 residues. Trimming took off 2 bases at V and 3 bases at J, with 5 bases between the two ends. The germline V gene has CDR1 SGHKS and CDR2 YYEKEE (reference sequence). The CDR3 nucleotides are TGTGCCAGCAGCTTTCGAGACTATGGCTACACCTTC. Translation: CASSFRDYGYTF. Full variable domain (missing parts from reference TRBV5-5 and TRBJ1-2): DAGVTQSPTHLIKTRGQQVTLRCSPISGHKSVSWYQQVLGQGPQFIFQYYEKEERGRGNFPDRFSARQFPNYSSELNVNALLLGDSALYLCASSFRDYGYTFGSGTRLTVV.

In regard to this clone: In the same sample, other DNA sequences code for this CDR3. Written as DNA, the CDR3 is TGTGCCAGCTCACCCTCCTCCTACGAGCAGTACTTC. Its protein product is CASSPSSYEQYF. The chain links TRBV18 to TRBJ2-7; D is ambiguous. CDR1 KGHSH and CDR2 LQKENI come from the germline V gene. The CDR3 sequence is 12 residues long. V was clipped by 3 bases and J by 0 bases, with 3 bases between them.

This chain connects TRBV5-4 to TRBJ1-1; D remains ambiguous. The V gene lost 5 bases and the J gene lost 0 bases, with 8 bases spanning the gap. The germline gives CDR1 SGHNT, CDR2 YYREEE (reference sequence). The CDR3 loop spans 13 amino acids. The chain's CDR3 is CASRPSLNTEAFF. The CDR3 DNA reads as TGTGCCAGCAGGCCGTCTTTGAACACTGAAGCTTTCTTT.

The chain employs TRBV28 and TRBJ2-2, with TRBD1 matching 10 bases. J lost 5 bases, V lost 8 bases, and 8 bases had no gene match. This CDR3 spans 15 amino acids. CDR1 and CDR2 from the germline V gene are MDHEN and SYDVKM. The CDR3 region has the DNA TGTGCCAGCTTCGTTCCGGGACAGGGGACCGGGGAGCTGTTTTTT. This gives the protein CASFVPGQGTGELFF.

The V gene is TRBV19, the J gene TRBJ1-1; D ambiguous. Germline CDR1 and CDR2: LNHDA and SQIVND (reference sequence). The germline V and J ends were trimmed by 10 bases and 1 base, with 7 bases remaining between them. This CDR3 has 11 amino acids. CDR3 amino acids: CAITRNTEAFF. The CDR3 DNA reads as TGTGCCATAACCAGGAACACTGAAGCTTTCTTT.

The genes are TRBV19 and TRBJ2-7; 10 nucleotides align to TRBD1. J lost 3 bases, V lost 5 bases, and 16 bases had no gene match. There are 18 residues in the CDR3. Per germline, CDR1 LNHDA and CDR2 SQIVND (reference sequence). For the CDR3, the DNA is TGTGCCAGTAGTGCCCTCGGGACAGGGGCCGCGGGGCACTACGAGCAGTACTTC. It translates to CASSALGTGAAGHYEQYF.

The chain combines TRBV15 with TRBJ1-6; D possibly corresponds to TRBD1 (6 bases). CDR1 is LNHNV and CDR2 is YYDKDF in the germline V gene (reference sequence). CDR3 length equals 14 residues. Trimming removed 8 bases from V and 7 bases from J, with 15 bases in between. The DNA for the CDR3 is TGTGCCACCCGGACGGCAGGGGAAAATTCACCCCTCCACTTT. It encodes CATRTAGENSPLHF.

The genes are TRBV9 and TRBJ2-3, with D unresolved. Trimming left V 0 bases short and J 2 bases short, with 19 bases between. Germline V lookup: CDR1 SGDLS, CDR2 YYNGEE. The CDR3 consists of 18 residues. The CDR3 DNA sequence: TGTGCCAGCAGCGTAGCTACTTTAGGGTCGGCTCACACAGATACGCAGTATTTT. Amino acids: CASSVATLGSAHTDTQYF.